The clone carrying this T cell receptor (beta chain) appeared a single time. Terminally differentiated effector memory CD45RA+ cells were left out of the naive CD8 fraction, which was CD45RO-negative and positively selected for CCR7. Donors had no recently reported acute infections or vaccinations and were HIV-negative. TCRdb's table, derived via immunoSEQ multiplex PCR, lists solely in-frame clones and lacks some. The repertoire consists of some 740,000 clones, with 90% to 95% occurring once and the leading ten covering approximately 25%. The data stem from a study of shared clonotypes between healthy human individuals. The CDR3 has 16 residues. Losses at the gene ends were 4 bases for V and 6 bases for J; bases not matched to a gene: 15. CDR1 is MNHNS, CDR2 SASEGT, per germline.

The specimen sequenced was naive CD8+ T cells sorted from blood. This receptor was identified in a young man in good health. The V and J genes are TRBV6-1 and TRBJ2-7, with 7 bases matching TRBD2. CDR3 sequence (DNA): TGTGCCAGCAGTGGGGAACTCACCACGGGACTAAGCGAGCAGTACTTC. It translates to CASSGELTTGLSEQYF.